This T cell receptor (beta chain) derives from a study of cytomegalovirus exposure and HLA in healthy donors. This clone was observed a few times. Primers for the PCR totalled 60 Vbeta and 13 Jbeta. Method: immunoSEQ multiplex PCR; TCRdb's copy keeps in-frame clones and lacks some. The sample lists about 90,000 clones, 50% to 75% occurring once. Per the germline V gene, CDR1 is SGHDT and CDR2 is YYEEEE. The CDR3 runs to 13 residues. Trimming pared 4 bases from V and 8 bases from J, leaving 12 bases between. The J gene is TRBJ2-2, the V gene TRBV5-6, with D possibly TRBD2 on 5 matching bases. The specimen sequenced was PBMCs. This TCR derives from a man aged 25 to 40 in good health and CMV-seronegative. The CDR3 sequence is CASSRTSGGELFF. In DNA form, the CDR3 reads TGTGCCAGCAGCCGGACCTCGGGAGGGGAGCTGTTTTTT.